This T cell receptor beta chain was captured in a study of blood T cell repertoires in COVID-19. Study-wide context: Italy, Spain and the United States were the sources of the convalescent and acute COVID-19 samples. Nucleic acid was either cDNA or gDNA, and it came from T cells, B-cell-depleted T cells, or PBMCs.

Using immunoSEQ multiplex PCR, the repertoire was profiled, and TCRdb retains in-frame clones only, with some absent. The data show some 65,000 clones, about 90% seen once. The CDR3 is 14 amino acids. The junction had 4 bases not matched to a gene; V was cut back by 2 bases and J by 7 bases. The germline V gene has CDR1 SGHVS and CDR2 FNYEAQ. The Seattle site enrolled patients during active infection and followed them longitudinally. This sequence joins TRBV7-6 and TRBJ2-1, with TRBD1 matching over 8 bases. The sample comprised peripheral blood. This clonotype was sampled from a man over 45 with COVID-19, enrolled during active disease. The CDR3 protein is CASSLRQGKNEQFF. CDR3 nucleotide sequence: TGTGCCAGCAGCTTAAGACAGGGGAAAAATGAGCAGTTCTTC.